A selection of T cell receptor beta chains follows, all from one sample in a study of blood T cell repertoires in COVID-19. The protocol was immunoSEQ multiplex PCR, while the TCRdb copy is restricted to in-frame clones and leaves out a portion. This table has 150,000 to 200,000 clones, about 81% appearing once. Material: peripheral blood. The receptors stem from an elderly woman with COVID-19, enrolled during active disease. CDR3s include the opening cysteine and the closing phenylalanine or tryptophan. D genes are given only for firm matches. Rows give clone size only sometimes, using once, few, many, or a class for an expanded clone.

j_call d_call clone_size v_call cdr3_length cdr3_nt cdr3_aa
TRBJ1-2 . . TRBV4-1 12 TGCGCCAGCAGCCAAGTCGTCGGTGGCTACACCTTC CASSQVVGGYTF
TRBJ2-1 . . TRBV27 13 TGTGCCAGCAGTTCATGGTCGGACAATGAGCAGTTCTTC CASSSWSDNEQFF
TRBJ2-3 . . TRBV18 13 TGTGCCAGCTCACTTTACCTCCATTTGGGACACCTTTTT CASSLYLHLGHLF
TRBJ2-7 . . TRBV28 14 TGTGCCAGCACCTCAAGGCGGGACAGCTACGAGCAGTACTTC CASTSRRDSYEQYF
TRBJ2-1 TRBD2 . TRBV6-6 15 TGTGCCAGCAGTCCCAGGACTAGCGGGAGAGGAGAGCAGTTCTTC CASSPRTSGRGEQFF
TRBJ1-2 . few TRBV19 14 TGTGCCAGTAGTATAGGGGTGGGAGGCTATGGCTACACCTTC CASSIGVGGYGYTF
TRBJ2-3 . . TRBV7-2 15 TGTGCCAGCAGCTTAGCTGGGAGGCCCGCGGATACGCAGTATTTT CASSLAGRPADTQYF
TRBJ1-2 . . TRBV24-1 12 TGTGCCACCAGTGACCGGAGGGGAGGCTACACCTTC CATSDRRGGYTF
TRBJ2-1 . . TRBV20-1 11 TGCAGTGCGCGTCGTTACAATGAGCAGTTCTTC CSARRYNEQFF
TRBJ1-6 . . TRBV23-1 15 TGCGCCAGCAGTCAATTGAAACAGGGTTATTCACCCCTCCACTTT CASSQLKQGYSPLHF
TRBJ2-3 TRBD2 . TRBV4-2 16 TGTGCCAGCAGCCCCTCGACTAGCGGGAGGGAAGATACGCAGTATTTT CASSPSTSGREDTQYF
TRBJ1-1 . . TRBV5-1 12 TGCGCCAGCAGCCGAGGGTACACTGAAGCTTTCTTT CASSRGYTEAFF
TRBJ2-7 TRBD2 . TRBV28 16 TGTGCCAGCAGCCCCACCGGGAGCGGGAGGACATACGAGCAGTACTTC CASSPTGSGRTYEQYF
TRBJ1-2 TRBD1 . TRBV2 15 TGTGCCAGCACCTACACCGGGACAGGGAACTATGGCTACACCTTC CASTYTGTGNYGYTF
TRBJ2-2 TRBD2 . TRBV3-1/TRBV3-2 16 TGTGCCAGCAGCCAAGAGGGGCGGGGGAGCACCGGGGAGCTGTTTTTT CASSQEGRGSTGELFF
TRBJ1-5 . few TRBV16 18 TGTGCCAGCAGCCAATCAGTAGGCTCCGGGGAGCGGCATCAGCCCCAGCATTTT CASSQSVGSGERHQPQHF
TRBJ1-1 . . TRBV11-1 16 TGTGCCAGCAGCTTTCAGGGGAATCGCTTGAACACTGAAGCTTTCTTT CASSFQGNRLNTEAFF
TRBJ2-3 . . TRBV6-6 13 TGTGCCAGCAGTTATGAGCCGCGGGATACGCAGTATTTT CASSYEPRDTQYF
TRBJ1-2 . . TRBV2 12 TGTGCCACGGCACAGGAAAACTATGGCTACACCTTC CATAQENYGYTF
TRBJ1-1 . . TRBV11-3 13 TGTGCCAGCAGCTTAGATCGGCAGGGGGAAGCTTTCTTT CASSLDRQGEAFF
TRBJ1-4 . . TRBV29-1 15 TGCAGCGTTGTGCCCCAGGGGACGCCTAATGAAAAACTGTTTTTT CSVVPQGTPNEKLFF
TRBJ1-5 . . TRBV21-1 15 TGTGCCAGCAGCATGGGACAGTGGTTAAATCAGCCCCAGCATTTT CASSMGQWLNQPQHF
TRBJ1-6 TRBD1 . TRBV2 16 TGTGCCAGCAGCGACCCAGGGGGCTCCTATAATTCACCCCTCCACTTT CASSDPGGSYNSPLHF
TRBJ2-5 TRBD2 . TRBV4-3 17 TGCGCCAGCAGCCAAGCTCTAGCGGGGGGGCCGAAGGAGACCCAGTACTTC CASSQALAGGPKETQYF
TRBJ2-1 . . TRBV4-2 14 TGTGCCAGCAGCCATACCTCTAGCGTGAATGAGCAGTTCTTC CASSHTSSVNEQFF
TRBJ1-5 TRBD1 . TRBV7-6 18 TGTGCCAGCAGCTTACCTCTTGAAGGGACAGATATCAATCAGCCCCAGCATTTT CASSLPLEGTDINQPQHF